These T cell receptor beta chains were read from a single sample in a study of cytomegalovirus exposure and HLA in healthy donors. Produced via immunoSEQ multiplex PCR; TCRdb's table is partial and in-frame only. Its table lists about 48,000 clones. Sequencing input: PBMCs. These receptor sequences come from a woman between 35 and 50 years old in good health and CMV-seronegative. The CDR3 runs from the conserved cysteine through the conserved F or W. Each record gives: D gene, V gene, J gene, CDR3 DNA, CDR3 protein. The D gene is left open where the match is weak.

d_call: TRBD1
v_call: TRBV6-5
j_call: TRBJ2-3
cdr3_nt: TGTGCCAGCAGGCTAAACAGGGGGAACACAGATACGCAGTATTTT
cdr3_aa: CASRLNRGNTDTQYF

d_call: TRBD1
v_call: TRBV28
j_call: TRBJ1-1
cdr3_nt: TGTGCCAGCAGTCGGGACAGGGTAGGAGGGAGCACTGAAGCTTTCTTT
cdr3_aa: CASSRDRVGGSTEAFF

d_call: NA
v_call: TRBV4-1
j_call: TRBJ2-7
cdr3_nt: TGCGCCAGCAGCCAACTCACAGGTCGCCCCGAGCAGTACTTC
cdr3_aa: CASSQLTGRPEQYF

d_call: NA
v_call: TRBV28
j_call: TRBJ1-1
cdr3_nt: TGTGCCAGCAGTTTAGCGGGGAACACTGAAGCTTTCTTT
cdr3_aa: CASSLAGNTEAFF

d_call: TRBD2
v_call: TRBV5-8
j_call: TRBJ2-7
cdr3_nt: TGTGCCAGCAGCTTGGTGGGACTAACCTACGAGCAGTACTTC
cdr3_aa: CASSLVGLTYEQYF

d_call: NA
v_call: TRBV2
j_call: TRBJ1-1
cdr3_nt: TGTGCCAGAAGTGAAGGGCCTGAAGCTTTCTTT
cdr3_aa: CARSEGPEAFF

d_call: TRBD1
v_call: TRBV5-5
j_call: TRBJ1-2
cdr3_nt: TGTGCCAGCAGCTATACCGGGACAGGGGAAGGATATGGCTACACCTTC
cdr3_aa: CASSYTGTGEGYGYTF

d_call: TRBD1
v_call: TRBV28
j_call: TRBJ1-2
cdr3_nt: TGTGCCAGCAGTTCGCCGGGACAGGGGGCGGGGTATGGCTACACCTTC
cdr3_aa: CASSSPGQGAGYGYTF

d_call: TRBD1
v_call: TRBV13
j_call: TRBJ2-7
cdr3_nt: TGTGCCAGCAGCTTAGAAGGGGGCGCGGGCGAGCAGTACTTC
cdr3_aa: CASSLEGGAGEQYF

d_call: NA
v_call: TRBV19
j_call: TRBJ2-7
cdr3_nt: TGTGCTTCCGGGGCGGGGACCGGACCCTACGAGCAGTACTTC
cdr3_aa: CASGAGTGPYEQYF